A selection of T cell receptor beta chains follows, all from one sample in a study of vaccination and CD4 T cells after COVID-19. Antigen specificity for these receptors is unknown. One entry per CDR3 protein results from TCRdb running MiXCR on the PCR reads. The sample consists of around 16,000 distinct CDR3 sequences, 57% of them appearing once. The sequenced sample was CD4+ T cells from blood, cultured in vitro. All receptors derive from a human donor who had recovered from COVID-19. Each CDR3 is given with its conserved first and last residue. D genes are given only for firm matches. Not every row has a clone size; where given, it reads once, few, many or a size class.

CDR3 length	clone size	V gene	D gene	J gene	CDR3 protein	CDR3 DNA
16	-	TRBV9	-	TRBJ1-2	CASSDRAYVNNYGYTF	TGTGCCAGCAGCGACCGGGCCTACGTAAATAACTATGGCTACACCTTC
13	-	TRBV10-1	-	TRBJ1-1	CASRDGHDTEAFF	TGCGCCAGCAGGGACGGCCATGACACTGAAGCTTTCTTT
13	-	TRBV19	-	TRBJ2-4	CASSIATSNIQYF	TGTGCCAGTAGTATCGCCACCTCAAACATTCAGTACTTC
13	-	TRBV20-1	-	TRBJ1-1	CSAPPAPGAEAFF	TGCAGTGCTCCCCCCGCCCCCGGGGCTGAAGCTTTCTTT
14	once	TRBV14	-	TRBJ1-1	CASSQRPGVTEAFF	TGTGCCAGCAGCCAAAGGCCAGGGGTCACTGAAGCTTTCTTT
12	-	TRBV6-5	-	TRBJ1-1	CASSWGSREAFF	TGTGCCAGCAGTTGGGGAAGTAGAGAAGCTTTCTTT
13	-	TRBV28	-	TRBJ1-3	CASKTGAGNTIYF	TGTGCCAGCAAGACAGGCGCGGGAAACACCATATATTTT
15	-	TRBV5-1	TRBD2	TRBJ2-1	CASSLDAGGYNEQFF	TGCGCCAGCAGCTTGGACGCGGGAGGCTACAATGAGCAGTTCTTC
15	-	TRBV5-1	-	TRBJ1-5	CASSFDPGGVQPQHF	TGCGCCAGCAGCTTTGACCCAGGCGGCGTTCAGCCCCAGCATTTT
15	-	TRBV18	TRBD1	TRBJ1-5	CASSPGTGPYQPQHF	TGTGCCAGCTCACCGGGGACAGGTCCTTATCAGCCCCAGCATTTT
13	-	TRBV30	-	TRBJ1-2	CAWSETLNYGYTF	TGTGCCTGGAGCGAAACACTGAACTATGGCTACACCTTC
15	-	TRBV7-2	-	TRBJ2-5	CASSLQRGWEETQYF	TGTGCCAGCAGCCTCCAACGGGGATGGGAGGAGACCCAGTACTTC
14	few	TRBV19	-	TRBJ1-2	CASKTAQAGFGYTF	TGTGCCAGTAAAACAGCCCAGGCGGGCTTCGGCTACACCTTC
14	-	TRBV6-1	TRBD1	TRBJ1-2	CASIRREGADGYTF	TGTGCCAGCATTAGAAGGGAGGGGGCGGATGGCTACACCTTC
14	few	TRBV28	TRBD1	TRBJ1-5	CASSFPRGQQPQHF	TGTGCCAGCAGTTTTCCCAGGGGGCAACAGCCCCAGCATTTT
13	-	TRBV20-1	-	TRBJ2-7	CSAFRDTHYEQYF	TGCAGTGCGTTCCGGGACACCCATTACGAGCAGTACTTC
13	-	TRBV20-1	-	TRBJ1-6	CSATEDSNSPLHF	TGCAGTGCTACCGAGGACAGTAATTCACCCCTCCACTTT
13	once	TRBV2	-	TRBJ2-5	CASSDLGSETQYF	TGTGCCAGCAGTGATTTAGGTTCGGAGACCCAGTACTTC
15	-	TRBV19	-	TRBJ1-5	CASRVSPESNQPQHF	TGTGCCAGTAGAGTTTCACCGGAGAGCAATCAGCCCCAGCATTTT
14	-	TRBV20-1	-	TRBJ1-6	CSARVGRGDSPLHF	TGCAGTGCTAGAGTGGGGAGAGGTGATTCACCCCTCCACTTT
14	-	TRBV3-1	-	TRBJ1-1	CASSQWGLDTEAFF	TGTGCCAGCAGCCAATGGGGTCTGGACACTGAAGCTTTCTTT
14	-	TRBV5-1	-	TRBJ1-5	CASSLGYSNQPQHF	TGCGCCAGCAGCTTGGGGTATAGCAATCAGCCCCAGCATTTT
17	-	TRBV21-1	-	TRBJ1-6	CASSRVGGSSYNSPLHF	TGTGCCAGCAGCAGGGTAGGGGGCAGCTCCTATAATTCACCCCTCCACTTT
15	-	TRBV7-3	-	TRBJ2-2	CASSLGGAHTGELFF	TGTGCCAGCAGCTTAGGGGGAGCCCACACCGGGGAGCTGTTTTTT
15	few	TRBV7-8	TRBD1	TRBJ2-1	CASSLDRGSYNEQFF	TGTGCCAGCAGCTTAGACAGGGGCTCCTACAATGAGCAGTTCTTC
11	once	TRBV30	TRBD1	TRBJ1-2	CAWRTGVGYTF	TGTGCCTGGAGAACAGGGGTTGGCTACACCTTC
14	-	TRBV2	-	TRBJ2-7	CASSEGLGSYEQYF	TGTGCCAGCAGTGAAGGCTTGGGTAGCTACGAGCAGTACTTC
15	-	TRBV30	-	TRBJ1-4	CAWSQGILLQEKLFF	TGTGCCTGGAGTCAGGGAATCCTGCTCCAAGAAAAACTGTTTTTT
11	few	TRBV24-1	-	TRBJ2-7	CATSDRDEQYF	TGTGCCACCAGTGATCGGGACGAGCAGTACTTC
15	-	TRBV20-1	-	TRBJ2-3	CSATGLGGSTDTQYF	TGCAGTGCTACTGGTCTAGGGGGAAGCACAGATACGCAGTATTTT
13	-	TRBV20-1	-	TRBJ1-2	CSASVPSLFRYTF	TGCAGTGCTAGTGTCCCCTCTTTGTTCCGCTACACCTTC
15	-	TRBV6-1	TRBD2	TRBJ2-7	CASSIYSGRAYEQYF	TGTGCCAGCAGCATTTATAGCGGGAGGGCCTACGAGCAGTACTTC
13	-	TRBV6-1	-	TRBJ1-2	CASSDPGVYGYTF	TGTGCCAGCAGCGACCCAGGGGTCTATGGCTACACCTTC
17	few	TRBV6-1	TRBD1	TRBJ1-5	CASSGTGGYQLHQPQHF	TGTGCCAGTTCTGGGACAGGGGGTTACCAGCTCCATCAGCCCCAGCATTTT
11	few	TRBV29-1	-	TRBJ2-7	CSVEHQDEQYF	TGCAGCGTTGAGCACCAAGACGAGCAGTACTTC
13	-	TRBV5-1	-	TRBJ1-1	CASSLVPTGEAFF	TGCGCCAGCAGCTTGGTACCGACGGGTGAAGCTTTCTTT
13	few	TRBV20-1	-	TRBJ2-1	CSAPSSANNEQFF	TGCAGTGCTCCCTCCAGTGCGAACAATGAGCAGTTCTTC
13	-	TRBV7-2	-	TRBJ1-6	CASSLLPYSPLHF	TGTGCCAGCAGCTTACTCCCTTATTCACCCCTCCACTTT
14	-	TRBV15	-	TRBJ1-2	CATSRVGRPDGYTF	TGTGCCACCAGCAGAGTTGGTAGGCCCGATGGCTACACCTTC
14	-	TRBV5-1	-	TRBJ1-6	CASSRGGTNSPLHF	TGCGCCAGCAGCCGGGGGGGTACGAATTCACCCCTCCACTTT
17	-	TRBV27	TRBD1	TRBJ1-3	CASSPGQGFFSGNTIYF	TGTGCCAGCAGTCCCGGACAGGGTTTCTTCTCTGGAAACACCATATATTTT
12	-	TRBV12-3/TRBV12-4	-	TRBJ1-1	CASSKRTDEAFF	TGTGCCAGCAGCAAAAGGACGGATGAAGCTTTCTTT
12	few	TRBV20-1	-	TRBJ1-5	CSALGGNQPQHF	TGCAGTGCGCTTGGCGGCAATCAGCCCCAGCATTTT
15	-	TRBV6-5	TRBD1	TRBJ2-7	CASSYSPGGAYEQYF	TGTGCCAGCAGTTACTCACCAGGGGGCGCGTACGAGCAGTACTTC
15	once	TRBV7-3	-	TRBJ2-1	CASSLMTSSYNEQFF	TGTGCCAGCAGCTTAATGACAAGCTCCTACAATGAGCAGTTCTTC
15	few	TRBV20-1	TRBD2	TRBJ2-7	CSARDPTSGIYEQYF	TGCAGTGCTAGAGATCCCACTAGCGGGATCTACGAGCAGTACTTC
13	-	TRBV10-1	TRBD1	TRBJ2-3	CASSNRGQDTQYF	TGCGCCAGCAGTAACAGGGGGCAAGATACGCAGTATTTT
14	-	TRBV20-1	-	TRBJ1-2	CSALRQVGGDGYTF	TGCAGTGCTTTACGACAGGTGGGAGGGGATGGCTACACCTTC
15	few	TRBV20-1	TRBD1	TRBJ1-1	CSTAGTGVLNTEAFF	TGCAGCACCGCCGGGACAGGCGTTCTTAACACTGAAGCTTTCTTT
15	-	TRBV28	TRBD1	TRBJ1-5	CASSRDRGFRQPQHF	TGTGCCAGCAGCCGGGACAGGGGATTTCGTCAGCCCCAGCATTTT
12	-	TRBV15	-	TRBJ1-1	CATSWWGNEAFF	TGTGCCACCAGTTGGTGGGGGAATGAAGCTTTCTTT
16	few	TRBV7-9	-	TRBJ2-2	CASSLARSASTGELFF	TGTGCCAGCAGCTTAGCGCGTTCAGCAAGCACCGGGGAGCTGTTTTTT
14	-	TRBV6-1	TRBD2	TRBJ2-5	CASSRRLAEETQYF	TGTGCCAGCAGTCGGCGACTAGCAGAGGAGACCCAGTACTTC